This T cell receptor (beta chain) was profiled in a study of T cell repertoires in cytomegalovirus infection. Whole-study results and caveats: It was HLA-C-restricted CMV-specific TCR beta clonotypes that dominated the response ex vivo. Public TCR beta family frequency separated CMV-and-HLA carriers, including in an independent cohort.

Concerning this clonotype itself: Its antigen is as yet unknown.

With 1 base removed from V and 3 bases from J, the gap between germline ends came to 12 bases. The CDR3 sequence is 15 residues long. Germline V gene lookup returns CDR1 SGHTA and CDR2 FQGNSA. TCRdb fed the reads into MiXCR, producing one record per CDR3 protein. The sample holds about 770,000 distinct CDR3 sequences, around 29% seen once. The receptor was derived from a human donor in good health (CMV status not recorded). Some clones in this sample may be carry-over from other donors' samples. This specimen consisted of cultured CD8+ T cells from PBMCs, obtained from culture after CMV antigen stimulation. V usage is TRBV7-2 and J usage is TRBJ1-1; unclear D gene. As DNA, the CDR3 is TGTGCCAGCAGCTTAGGGAGCAGGATGGACACTGAAGCTTTCTTT. Translating it yields CASSLGSRMDTEAFF.